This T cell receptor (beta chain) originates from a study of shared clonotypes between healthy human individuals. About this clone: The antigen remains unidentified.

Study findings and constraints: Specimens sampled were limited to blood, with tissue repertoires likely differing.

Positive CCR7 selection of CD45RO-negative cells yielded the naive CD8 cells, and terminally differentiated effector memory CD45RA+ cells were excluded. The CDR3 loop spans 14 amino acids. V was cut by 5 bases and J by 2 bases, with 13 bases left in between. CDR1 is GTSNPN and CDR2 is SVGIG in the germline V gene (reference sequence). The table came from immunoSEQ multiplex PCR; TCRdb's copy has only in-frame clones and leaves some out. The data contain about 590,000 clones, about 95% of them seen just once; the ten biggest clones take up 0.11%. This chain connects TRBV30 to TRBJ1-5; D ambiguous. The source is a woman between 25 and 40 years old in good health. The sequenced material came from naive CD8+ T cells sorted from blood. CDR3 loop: CAWGEPDGNQPQHF. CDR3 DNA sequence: TGTGCCTGGGGAGAACCCGACGGCAATCAGCCCCAGCATTTT. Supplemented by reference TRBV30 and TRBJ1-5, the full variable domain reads SQTIHQWPATLVQPVGSPLSLECTVEGTSNPNLYWYRQAAGRGLQLLFYSVGIGQISSEVPQNLSASRPQDRQFILSSKKLLLSDSGFYLCAWGEPDGNQPQHFGDGTRLSIL.